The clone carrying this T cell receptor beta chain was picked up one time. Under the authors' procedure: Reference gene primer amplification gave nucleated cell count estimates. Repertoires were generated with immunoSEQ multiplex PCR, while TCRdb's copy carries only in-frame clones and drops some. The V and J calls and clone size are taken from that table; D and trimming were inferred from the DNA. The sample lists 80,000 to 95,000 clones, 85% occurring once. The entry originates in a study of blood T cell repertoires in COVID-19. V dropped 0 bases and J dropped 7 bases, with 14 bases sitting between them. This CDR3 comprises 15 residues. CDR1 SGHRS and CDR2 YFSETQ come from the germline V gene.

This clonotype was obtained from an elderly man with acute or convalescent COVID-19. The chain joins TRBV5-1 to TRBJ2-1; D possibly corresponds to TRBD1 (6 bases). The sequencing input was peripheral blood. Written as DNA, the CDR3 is TGCGCCAGCAGCTTGGGGCAGGGGCCCCAGAATGAGCAGTTCTTC. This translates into CASSLGQGPQNEQFF.